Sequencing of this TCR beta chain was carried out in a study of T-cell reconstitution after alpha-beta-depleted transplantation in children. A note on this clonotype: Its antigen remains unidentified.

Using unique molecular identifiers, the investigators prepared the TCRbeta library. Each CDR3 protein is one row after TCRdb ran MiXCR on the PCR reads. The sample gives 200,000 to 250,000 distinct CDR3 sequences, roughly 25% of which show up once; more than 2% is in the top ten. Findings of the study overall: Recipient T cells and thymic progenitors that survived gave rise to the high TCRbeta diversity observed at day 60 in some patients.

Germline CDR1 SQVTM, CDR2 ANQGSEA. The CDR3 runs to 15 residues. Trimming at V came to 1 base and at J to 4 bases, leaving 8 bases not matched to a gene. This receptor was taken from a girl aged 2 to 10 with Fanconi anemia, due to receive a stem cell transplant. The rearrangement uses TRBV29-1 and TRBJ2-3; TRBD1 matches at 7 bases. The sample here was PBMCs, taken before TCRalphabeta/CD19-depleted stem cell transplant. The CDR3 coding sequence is TGCAGCGTTGAAGTCACAGGGGACCTGTCAGATACGCAGTATTTT. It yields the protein CSVEVTGDLSDTQYF.